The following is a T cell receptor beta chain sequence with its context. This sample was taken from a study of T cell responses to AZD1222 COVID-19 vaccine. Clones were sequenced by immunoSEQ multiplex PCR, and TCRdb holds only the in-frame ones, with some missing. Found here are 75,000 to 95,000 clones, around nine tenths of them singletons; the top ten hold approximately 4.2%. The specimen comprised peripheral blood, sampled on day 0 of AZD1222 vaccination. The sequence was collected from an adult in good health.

The chain's CDR3 is CASSEQGGQDEQYF. CDR3 coding DNA: TGTGCCAGCAGTGAACAGGGAGGACAGGACGAGCAGTACTTC. V and J are TRBV2 and TRBJ2-7; maybe TRBD1 (7 bases). This CDR3 comprises 14 residues. Per the germline V gene, CDR1 is SNHLY and CDR2 is FYNNEI. V was clipped by 2 bases and J by 5 bases, with 13 bases between them.